This T cell receptor beta chain was sequenced in a study of CD8+ T cells in alopecia areata. On the study more broadly: Recipients were roughly 6-10-week-old female C3H/HeJ mice grafted with skin from 6-12-month-old C3H/HeJ donors with spontaneous alopecia.

Regarding this clone: What it binds is not known. The gene symbols are mouse symbols. The CDR3 is cut off 4 residues early in the read; its end comes from the germline J gene.

RNA was extracted and reverse transcribed into cDNA as the sequencing template. Repertoires were generated with immunoSEQ multiplex PCR, while TCRdb's copy carries only in-frame clones and drops some. Singletons are absent from the sample, which has roughly 110,000 clones. CDR3 length: 15 amino acids. Germline values: CDR1 GKSSPN, CDR2 SITVG. The study's findings and limits: Researchers report lesional scalp, most notably alopecia totalis/universalis, outstripped normal scalp in clonality. Scalp samples also yield sequences of resident alphabeta T cells from normal skin. Mouse data revealed clearer TCR sharing than patient data did, a gap possibly tied to HLA.

Input material: lesional skin. The genes are TRBV31 and TRBJ2-1, with 9 bases identical to TRBD1. The clonotype originates from a C3H/HeJ mouse with alopecia areata. The MHC haplotype recorded for the strain is H2-k. This CDR3 reads CAWSLDGTGRAEQFF. Incomplete CDR3 DNA: TGTGCCTGGAGTCTAGATGGGACAGGGAGAGCT. Using reference TRBV31 and TRBJ2-1 for the parts outside the CDR3, the full variable domain is AQTIHQWPVAEIKAVGSPLSLGCTIKGKSSPNLYWYWQATGGTLQQLFYSITVGQVESVVQLNLSASRPKDDQFILSTEKLLLSHSGFYLCAWSLDGTGRAEQFFGPGTRLTVL.